The sequence of this TCR beta chain was determined in a study of response to subunit inactivated influenza vaccine. General study points: Authors suggested few new T cells are recruited by each seasonal influenza vaccination.

TCRdb itself ran the RT-PCR reads through MiXCR, one entry per CDR3 protein. The sample yields hundreds of thousands of distinct CDR3 sequences, over 9% seen once. The sample holds a few counts of this clonotype. Its antigen is unidentified. CDR1 SGHDN and CDR2 FVKESK come from the germline V gene. This CDR3 region has 12 residues. The V gene lost 1 base and the J gene lost 8 bases, with 8 bases spanning the gap. The starting material was non-naive T cells sorted from PBMCs, obtained about 14 days before vaccination. The chain links TRBV14 to TRBJ1-2; D gene unclear. The receptor comes from a man aged 45 to 65 who received an inactivated influenza vaccine. CDR3 loop: CASSQGIFGYTF. The DNA of the CDR3 is TGTGCCAGCAGCCAAGGAATCTTCGGCTACACCTTC.